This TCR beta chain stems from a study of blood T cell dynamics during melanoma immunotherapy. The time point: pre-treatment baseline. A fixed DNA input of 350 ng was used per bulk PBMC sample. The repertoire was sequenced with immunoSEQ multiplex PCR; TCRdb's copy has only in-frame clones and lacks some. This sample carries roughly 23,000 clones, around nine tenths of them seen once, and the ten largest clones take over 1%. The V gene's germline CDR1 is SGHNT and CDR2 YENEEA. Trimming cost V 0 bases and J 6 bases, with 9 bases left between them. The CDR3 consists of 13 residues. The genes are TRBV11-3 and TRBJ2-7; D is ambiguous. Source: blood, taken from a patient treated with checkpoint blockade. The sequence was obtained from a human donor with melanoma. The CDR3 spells CASSLDGVSEQYF. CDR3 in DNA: TGTGCCAGCAGCTTAGATGGGGTCTCCGAGCAGTACTTC.